The clone carrying this T cell receptor (beta chain) was seen only a few times. Its specificity is unknown. The sample comes from a study of beta chain features in type 1 diabetes. Findings and caveats of the study: Possibly, sequencing cDNA over-represented cells that had high TCR expression levels. Type 1 diabetes patients had moderately but significantly shorter TCRB CDR3s in all four CD4+ subsets.

This CDR3 contains 15 residues. CDR1 LNHDA and CDR2 SQIVND come from the germline V gene (reference sequence). The V and J ends lost 6 bases and 5 bases respectively, with 18 bases between them. Every isolated RNA sample was fully reverse transcribed, so sequencing captured expressed TCRB transcripts. Sequencing used immunoSEQ multiplex PCR; TCRdb keeps in-frame clones, though not all of them. The table has a few hundred thousand clones, about 15% seen once. This chain links TRBV19 with TRBJ2-3; D possibly corresponds to TRBD2 (5 bases). The sequence derives from a woman aged 18 to 35 in good health. The sample was naive CD4+ T cells from blood. In DNA form, the CDR3 reads TGTGCCAGTAGGTCCACGAGCGGCCCCATAGATACGCAGTATTTT. Translation: CASRSTSGPIDTQYF.